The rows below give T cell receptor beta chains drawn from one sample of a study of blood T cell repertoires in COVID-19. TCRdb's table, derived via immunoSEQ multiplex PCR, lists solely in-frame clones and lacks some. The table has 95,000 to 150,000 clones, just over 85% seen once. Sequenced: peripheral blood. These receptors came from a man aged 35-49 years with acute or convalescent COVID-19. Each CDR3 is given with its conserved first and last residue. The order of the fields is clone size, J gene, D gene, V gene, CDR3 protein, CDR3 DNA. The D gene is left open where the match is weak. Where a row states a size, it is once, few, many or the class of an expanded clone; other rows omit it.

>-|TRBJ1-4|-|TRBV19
CASSPAPSGRGKLFF
TGTGCCAGTAGTCCAGCCCCCTCGGGCCGGGGAAAACTGTTTTTT
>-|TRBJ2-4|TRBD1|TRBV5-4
CASSLGDRGIDIQYF
TGTGCCAGCAGCTTGGGGGACAGGGGGATTGACATTCAGTACTTC
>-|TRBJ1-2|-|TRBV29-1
CSVESGLGYGYTF
TGCAGCGTTGAATCAGGGTTGGGGTATGGCTACACCTTC
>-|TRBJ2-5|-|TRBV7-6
CASSLVPGSQETQYF
TGTGCCAGCAGCTTAGTCCCGGGATCCCAAGAGACCCAGTACTTC
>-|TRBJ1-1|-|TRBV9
CASSVVGGQAFF
TGTGCCAGCAGCGTAGTAGGAGGGCAGGCTTTCTTT
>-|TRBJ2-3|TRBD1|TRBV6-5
CASSYLPGQGMGTQYF
TGTGCCAGCAGTTACCTTCCCGGACAGGGAATGGGTACGCAGTATTTT
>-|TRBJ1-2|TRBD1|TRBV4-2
CASSQDLPQGSNLDGYTF
TGTGCCAGCAGCCAAGATCTCCCACAGGGGTCAAACCTTGATGGCTACACCTTC
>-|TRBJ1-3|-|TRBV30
CAWSGGGGNTIYF
TGTGCCTGGAGTGGGGGCGGTGGAAACACCATATATTTT
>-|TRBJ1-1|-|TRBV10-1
CASSESQGTLAFF
TGCGCCAGCAGTGAGTCCCAGGGGACGTTAGCTTTCTTT
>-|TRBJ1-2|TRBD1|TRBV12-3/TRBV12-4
CASRNRGGYGYTF
TGTGCCAGCAGAAACAGGGGTGGCTATGGCTACACCTTC
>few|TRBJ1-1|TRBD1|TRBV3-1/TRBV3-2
CASSQAGDRAKAFF
TGTGCCAGCAGCCAAGCTGGGGACAGGGCTAAAGCTTTCTTT
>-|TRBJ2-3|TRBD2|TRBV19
CASSPLAGITDTQYF
TGTGCCAGTAGTCCCCTAGCGGGGATCACAGATACGCAGTATTTT
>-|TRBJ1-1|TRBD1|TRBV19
CAADQGAGEAFF
TGTGCAGCTGACCAGGGGGCAGGTGAAGCTTTCTTT
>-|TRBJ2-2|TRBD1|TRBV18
CASSPPLGGDTGELFF
TGTGCCAGCTCACCACCATTAGGGGGCGACACCGGGGAGCTGTTTTTT
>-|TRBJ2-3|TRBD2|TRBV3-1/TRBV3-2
CASSQRVAGDDTQYF
TGTGCCAGCAGCCAAAGGGTAGCGGGGGACGATACGCAGTATTTT
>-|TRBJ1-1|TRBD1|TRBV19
CASSTRGTGVNTEAFF
TGTGCCAGTAGTACTCGCGGGACAGGGGTGAACACTGAAGCTTTCTTT
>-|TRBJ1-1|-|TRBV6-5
CASSYQQLNTEAFF
TGTGCCAGCAGTTACCAACAGTTGAACACTGAAGCTTTCTTT
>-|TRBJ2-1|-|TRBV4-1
CASSQGLTTGISYNEQFF
TGCGCCAGCAGCCAGGGACTCACGACCGGGATCTCCTACAATGAGCAGTTCTTC
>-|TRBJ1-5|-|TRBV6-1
CASSEAGAPKAQHF
TGTGCCAGCAGTGAAGCGGGGGCCCCCAAAGCCCAGCATTTT
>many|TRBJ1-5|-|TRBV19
CASSGPNQPQHF
TGTGCCAGTAGTGGGCCAAATCAGCCCCAGCATTTT
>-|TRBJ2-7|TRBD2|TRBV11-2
CASSLTGGRYEQYF
TGTGCCAGCAGCTTAACGGGGGGGCGCTACGAGCAGTACTTC
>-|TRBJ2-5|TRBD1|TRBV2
CASSVDRAETQYF
TGTGCCAGCAGTGTCGACAGGGCGGAGACCCAGTACTTC
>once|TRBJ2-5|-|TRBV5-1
CASSLARAIQETQYF
TGCGCCAGCAGCTTGGCCCGCGCCATTCAAGAGACCCAGTACTTC
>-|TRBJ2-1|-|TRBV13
CASSLETKEDEQFF
TGTGCCAGCAGCTTAGAAACGAAGGAGGATGAGCAGTTCTTC
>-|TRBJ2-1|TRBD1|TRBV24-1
CATRDRTYNEQFF
TGTGCCACCCGGGACAGGACCTACAATGAGCAGTTCTTC
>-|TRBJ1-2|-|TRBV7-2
CASSLLYGYTF
TGTGCCAGCAGCTTACTCTATGGCTACACCTTC
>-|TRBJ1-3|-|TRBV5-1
CASSLVSPPGNTIYF
TGCGCCAGCAGCTTGGTGAGCCCTCCCGGAAACACCATATATTTT
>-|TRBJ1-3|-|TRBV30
CAWGTKRGNTIYF
TGTGCCTGGGGGACCAAGAGGGGAAACACCATATATTTT
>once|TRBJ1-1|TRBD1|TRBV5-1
CASRVGTGNEAFF
TGCGCCAGCAGAGTCGGGACAGGGAATGAAGCTTTCTTT